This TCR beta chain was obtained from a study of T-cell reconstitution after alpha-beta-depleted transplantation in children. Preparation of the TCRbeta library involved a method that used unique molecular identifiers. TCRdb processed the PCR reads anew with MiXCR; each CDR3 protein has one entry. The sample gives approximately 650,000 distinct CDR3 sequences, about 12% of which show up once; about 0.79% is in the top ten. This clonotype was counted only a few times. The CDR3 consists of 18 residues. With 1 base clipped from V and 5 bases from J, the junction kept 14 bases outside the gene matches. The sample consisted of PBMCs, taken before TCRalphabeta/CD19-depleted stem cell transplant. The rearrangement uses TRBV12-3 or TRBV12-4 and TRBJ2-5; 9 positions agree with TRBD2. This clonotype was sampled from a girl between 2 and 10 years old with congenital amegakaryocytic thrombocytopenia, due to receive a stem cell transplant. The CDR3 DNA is TGTGCCAGCAGTTTAGGAGCGACTAGCGGCTCAGAGCTGGAGACCCAGTACTTC. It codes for CASSLGATSGSELETQYF.